This T cell receptor (beta chain) stems from a study of blood T cell repertoires in COVID-19. Study-level information: The United States, Italy and Spain were the sources of the acute and convalescent COVID-19 samples.

Recruitment covered about 25 US areas and drew participants whose ages spanned about 18 to 100 years. Assay: immunoSEQ multiplex PCR; the TCRdb copy retains only in-frame clones and omits some. The table has 350,000 to 500,000 clones, roughly 88% seen once. CDR1 is SGHTA and CDR2 is FQGNSA in the germline V gene. The CDR3 runs to 17 residues. V gave up 2 bases and J gave up 4 bases, with 20 bases separating them. The TCR was taken from a woman younger than 30 who had been exposed to COVID-19. The chain employs TRBV7-2 and TRBJ1-1; D perhaps matches TRBD1 (6 bases). The sequencing input was PBMCs or T cells enriched from blood (not recorded which). In DNA form, the CDR3 reads TGTGCCAGCAGCTTAATCGCCCGGGACAATATTTTCACTGAAGCTTTCTTT. It encodes CASSLIARDNIFTEAFF.